A single T cell receptor beta chain is shown here with its context. Its antigen is currently unknown. Between roughly 40 and 100 mL of blood was drawn per time point. Repertoires were generated with immunoSEQ multiplex PCR, while TCRdb's copy carries only in-frame clones and drops some. Counted here are about 11,000 clones, less than 80% occurring once; the ten biggest clones make up about 0.87%. This sample was taken from a study of follicular helper T cells after annual influenza vaccination. CDR1 and CDR2 (germline): MNHEY, SVGAGI. This CDR3 spans 14 amino acids. The ends lost 6 bases at V and 2 bases at J; junction bases unmatched: 7. Whole-study results and caveats: Successive annual vaccinations recalled a recurrent oligoclonal ICOS+CD38+ cTfh response with influenza-specific clonotypes. Undersampling of larger non-cTfh compartments could not be excluded.

This clonotype originated in an adult who received the influenza vaccine. The source was CXCR5- memory CD4+ T cells sorted from blood, collected 6 weeks after influenza vaccination. This sequence joins TRBV6-5 and TRBJ2-7; 7 nucleotides agree with TRBD1. Here the CDR3 reads CASRRRDSPYEQYF. The CDR3 DNA reads as TGTGCCAGCAGGCGCCGGGACAGTCCCTACGAGCAGTACTTC.